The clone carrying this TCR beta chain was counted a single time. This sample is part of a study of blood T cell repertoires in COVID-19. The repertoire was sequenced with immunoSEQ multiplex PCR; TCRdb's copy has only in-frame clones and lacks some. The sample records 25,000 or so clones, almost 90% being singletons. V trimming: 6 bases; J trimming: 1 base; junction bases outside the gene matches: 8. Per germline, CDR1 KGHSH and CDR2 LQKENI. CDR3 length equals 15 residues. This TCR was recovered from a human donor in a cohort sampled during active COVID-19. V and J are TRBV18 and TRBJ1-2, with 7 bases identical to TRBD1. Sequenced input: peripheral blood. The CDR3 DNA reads TGTGCCAGCTCCCCTGGGACAGCGAATAACTATGGCTACACCTTC. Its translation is CASSPGTANNYGYTF. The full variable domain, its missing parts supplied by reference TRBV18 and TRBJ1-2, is NAGVMQNPRHLVRRRGQEARLRCSPMKGHSHVYWYRQLPEEGLKFMVYLQKENIIDESGMPKERFSAEFPKEGPSILRIQQVVRGDSAAYFCASSPGTANNYGYTFGSGTRLTVV.